A single sample is the source of the 12 T cell receptor beta chains below, sequenced in a study of cytomegalovirus exposure and HLA in healthy donors. PCR was performed using 60 Vbeta and 13 Jbeta primers. Sequencing was performed with immunoSEQ multiplex PCR; in TCRdb, only in-frame clones are kept and a portion is missing. The sample includes about 150,000 clones, 80% of them seen just once. Sequenced material: PBMCs. These receptors were taken from a man aged 30 to 39 in good health and CMV-seropositive.

The V call is TRBV11-2, the J call TRBJ1-4; D is unresolved. CDR1 SGHAT and CDR2 FQNNGV come from the germline V gene. The V end lost 1 base, the J end lost 8 bases, and 8 bases lay between the germline ends. CDR3 size: 13 residues. The CDR3 loop is CASSLGVREKLFF. The CDR3 bases are TGTGCCAGCAGCTTAGGCGTACGGGAAAAACTGTTTTTT.

This chain uses TRBV5-8 with TRBJ2-6, with D uncertain. Trimming removed 4 bases at V and 6 bases at J, with 11 bases between. The CDR3 has 14 amino acids. Germline V gene data show CDR1 as SGHTS and CDR2 as YDEGEE. The CDR3 protein is CASSPYSKANVLTF. The CDR3 region has the DNA TGTGCCAGCAGCCCGTACTCTAAGGCCAACGTCCTGACTTTC.

About this clone: The junction and the germline gene differ at one end; a read error may be behind it. This chain connects TRBV4-1 to TRBJ2-1, with TRBD2 matching 9 bases. Looked up from germline, CDR1 is MGHRA and CDR2 is YSYEKL. The CDR3 contains 15 residues. The CDR3, as DNA: TGCGCCAGCAGCCGCGGGACTAGCTCCAACAATGAGCAGTTCTTC. Translating it yields CASSRGTSSNNEQFF.

The gene calls are TRBV29-1 and TRBJ2-5; TRBD2 is a possible D gene (6 bases). CDR1 SQVTM and CDR2 ANQGSEA come from the germline V gene. CDR3 size: 13 residues. The V gene lost 8 bases and the J gene lost 5 bases, with 18 bases spanning the gap. CDR3 nucleotide sequence: TGCAGCTCCACGTTGGCGGCGGGGGAGACCCAGTACTTC. Translation gives CSSTLAAGETQYF.

The chain combines TRBV7-6 with TRBJ1-1, with D hard to call. Trimming removed 5 bases at V and 0 bases at J, with 7 bases between. Germline V gene sequence: CDR1 SGHVS, CDR2 FNYEAQ. The CDR3 extends over 13 amino acids. The CDR3, as DNA: TGTGCCAGCAGCCGAACAGTGAACACTGAAGCTTTCTTT. Translating it yields CASSRTVNTEAFF.

The rearrangement links TRBV4-1 to TRBJ2-7; 14 bases map to TRBD2. CDR1 is MGHRA and CDR2 is YSYEKL in the germline V gene. The ends lost 3 bases at V and 6 bases at J; junction bases unmatched: 1. The CDR3 extends over 14 amino acids. CDR3 nucleotide sequence: TGCGCCAGCAGCCACGGACTAGCGGGAGGCGAGCAGTACTTC. Translation: CASSHGLAGGEQYF.

This clone was detected only a few times. The chain joins TRBV7-3 to TRBJ2-2; 14 bases agree with TRBD2. In germline, CDR1 is SGHTA, CDR2 FQGTGA. The CDR3 length is 16 residues. V lost 4 bases and J lost 6; bases outside the gene matches: 4. The CDR3 region has the DNA TGTGCCAGCAGCTCTCCGGGACTAGCGGGAGCCGGGGAGCTGTTTTTT. Amino acid sequence: CASSSPGLAGAGELFF.

The CDR3 reads CASSGGQGGQPQHF. The CDR3 DNA reads as TGTGCCAGCAGCGGCGGACAGGGGGGCCAGCCCCAGCATTTT. The gene calls are TRBV9 and TRBJ1-5; 10 nucleotides line up with TRBD1. Trimming cost V 3 bases and J 7 bases; bases outside gene matches: 4. The CDR3 length is 14 residues. Germline assignment: CDR1 SGDLS and CDR2 YYNGEE.

This clone came up once. J is TRBJ2-3 and V is TRBV2; tentative D call: TRBD2 (5 bases). Germline lookup yields CDR1 SNHLY and CDR2 FYNNEI. The CDR3 sequence is 17 residues long. Trimming pared 0 bases from V and 1 base from J, leaving 14 bases between. Here the CDR3 reads CASSEAYGDLGTDTQYF. CDR3 sequence (DNA): TGTGCCAGCAGTGAAGCATACGGGGATCTAGGCACAGATACGCAGTATTTT.

The chain joins TRBV15 to TRBJ2-7; the D gene is possibly TRBD1 (6 bases). The CDR3 has 14 residues. Germline lookup yields CDR1 LNHNV and CDR2 YYDKDF (reference sequence). The V end lost 1 base, the J end lost 3 bases, and 10 bases lay between the germline ends. The CDR3 sequence is CATSRGGTNYEQYF. In DNA, the CDR3 is TGTGCCACCAGCAGAGGGGGGACAAACTACGAGCAGTACTTC.

The V gene is TRBV18, the J gene TRBJ2-6, with D tentatively TRBD2 (5 bases). Germline V gene sequence: CDR1 KGHSH, CDR2 LQKENI. CDR3 length: 17 amino acids. The V and J ends lost 5 bases and 4 bases respectively, with 18 bases between them. CDR3 nucleotide sequence: TGTGCCAGCTCATCACTCCAGCTCCCGGGGGGGGCCAACGTCCTGACTTTC. Its translation is CASSSLQLPGGANVLTF.

The table lists this clone with a few counts. The V call is TRBV10-1, the J call TRBJ2-1; tentatively, D is TRBD2 (6 bases). V lost 5 bases and J 7 bases, leaving 21 bases between the germline ends. The CDR3 contains 16 residues. Germline CDR1 and CDR2: WNHNN and SYGVQD (reference sequence). For the CDR3, the DNA is TGCGCCAGCAGTACTACTAGGACTAACGGTAGGAATGAGCAGTTCTTC. This encodes CASSTTRTNGRNEQFF.